The source of this T cell receptor (beta chain) is a study of blood T cell repertoires in COVID-19. The CDR3 length is 13 residues. V lost 5 bases and J lost 0, with 7 bases in between. Germline V gene data show CDR1 as SGHTA and CDR2 as FQGNSA. Seattle enrolled patients during active infection and tracked them longitudinally. Only in-frame clones appear in the TCRdb table, and some are missing; sequencing was by immunoSEQ multiplex PCR. This table holds 290,000 or so clones, 90% to 95% found once. The source is a woman in her thirties with COVID-19, enrolled during active disease. The sequenced sample was peripheral blood. This rearrangement joins TRBV7-2 to TRBJ1-1; unclear D gene. The CDR3 DNA sequence: TGTGCCAGCAGCGCCAGATTGAACACTGAAGCTTTCTTT. Protein sequence: CASSARLNTEAFF.